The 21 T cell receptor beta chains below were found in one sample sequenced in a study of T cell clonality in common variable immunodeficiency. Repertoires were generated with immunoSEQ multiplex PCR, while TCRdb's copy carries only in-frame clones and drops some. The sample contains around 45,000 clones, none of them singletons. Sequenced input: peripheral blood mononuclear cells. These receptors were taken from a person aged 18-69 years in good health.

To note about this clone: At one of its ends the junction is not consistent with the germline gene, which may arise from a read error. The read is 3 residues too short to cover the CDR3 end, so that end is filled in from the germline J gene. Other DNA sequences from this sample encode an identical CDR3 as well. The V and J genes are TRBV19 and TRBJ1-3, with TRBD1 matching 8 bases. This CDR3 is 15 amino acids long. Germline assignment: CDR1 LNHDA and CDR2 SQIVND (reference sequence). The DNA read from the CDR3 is TGTGCCAGTAGTACGATGGGACAGGCTGGAAACACA. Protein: CASSTMGQAGNT. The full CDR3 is CASSTMGQAGNTIYF.

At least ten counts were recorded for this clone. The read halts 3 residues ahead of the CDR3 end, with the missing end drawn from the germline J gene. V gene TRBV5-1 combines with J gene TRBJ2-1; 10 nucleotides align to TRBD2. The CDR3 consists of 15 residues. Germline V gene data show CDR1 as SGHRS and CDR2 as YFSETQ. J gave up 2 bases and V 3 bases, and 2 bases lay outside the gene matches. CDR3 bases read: TGCGCCAGCAGCTCTACTAGCGGGACCTACAATGAG. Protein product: CASSSTSGTYNE. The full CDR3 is CASSSTSGTYNEQFF.

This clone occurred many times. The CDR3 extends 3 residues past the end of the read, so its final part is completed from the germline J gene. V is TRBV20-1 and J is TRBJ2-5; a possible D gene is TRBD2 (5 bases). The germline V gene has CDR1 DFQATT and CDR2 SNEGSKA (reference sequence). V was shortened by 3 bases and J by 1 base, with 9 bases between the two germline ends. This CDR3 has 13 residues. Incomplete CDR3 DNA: TGCAGTGCTAGCCCCGGGGTCCAAGAGACC. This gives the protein CSASPGVQET. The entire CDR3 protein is CSASPGVQETQYF.

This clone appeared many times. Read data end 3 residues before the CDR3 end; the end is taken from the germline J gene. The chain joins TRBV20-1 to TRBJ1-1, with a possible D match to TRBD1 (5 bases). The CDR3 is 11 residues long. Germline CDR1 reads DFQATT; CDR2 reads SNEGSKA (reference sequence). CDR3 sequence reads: CSVQGKMRAFF. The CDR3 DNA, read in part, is TGCAGTGTGCAGGGTAAGATGCGG.

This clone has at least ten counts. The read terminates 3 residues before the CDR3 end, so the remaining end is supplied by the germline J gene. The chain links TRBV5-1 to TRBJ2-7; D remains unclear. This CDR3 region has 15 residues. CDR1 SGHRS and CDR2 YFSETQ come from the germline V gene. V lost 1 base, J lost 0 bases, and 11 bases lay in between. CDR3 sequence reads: CASSLLGSNSYEQYF. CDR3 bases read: TGCGCCAGCAGCTTGCTTGGCAGTAACTCCTACGAG.

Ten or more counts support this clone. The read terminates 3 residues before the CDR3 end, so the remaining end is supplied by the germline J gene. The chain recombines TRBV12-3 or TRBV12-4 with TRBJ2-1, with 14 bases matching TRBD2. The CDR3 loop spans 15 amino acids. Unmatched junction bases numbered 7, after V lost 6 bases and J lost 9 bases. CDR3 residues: CASSLGLAGVAEQFF. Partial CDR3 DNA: TGTGCCAGCAGCCTGGGACTAGCGGGAGTTGCTGAG.

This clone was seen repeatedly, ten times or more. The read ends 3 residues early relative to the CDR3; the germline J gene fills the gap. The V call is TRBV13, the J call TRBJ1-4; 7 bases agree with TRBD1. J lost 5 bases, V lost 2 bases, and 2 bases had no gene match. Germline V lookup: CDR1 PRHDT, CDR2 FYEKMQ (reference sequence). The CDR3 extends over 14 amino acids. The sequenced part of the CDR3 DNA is TGTGCCAGCAGCTTAAGACAGGGCAATGAAAAA. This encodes CASSLRQGNEK. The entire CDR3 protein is CASSLRQGNEKLFF.

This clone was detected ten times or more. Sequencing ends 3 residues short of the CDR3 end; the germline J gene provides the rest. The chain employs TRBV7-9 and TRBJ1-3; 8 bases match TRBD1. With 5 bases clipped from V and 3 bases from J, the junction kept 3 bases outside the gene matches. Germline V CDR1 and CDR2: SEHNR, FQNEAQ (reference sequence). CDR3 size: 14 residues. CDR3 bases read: TGTGCCAGCAGCGATACAGGGGGTGGAAACACC. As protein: CASSDTGGGNT. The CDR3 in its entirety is CASSDTGGGNTIYF.

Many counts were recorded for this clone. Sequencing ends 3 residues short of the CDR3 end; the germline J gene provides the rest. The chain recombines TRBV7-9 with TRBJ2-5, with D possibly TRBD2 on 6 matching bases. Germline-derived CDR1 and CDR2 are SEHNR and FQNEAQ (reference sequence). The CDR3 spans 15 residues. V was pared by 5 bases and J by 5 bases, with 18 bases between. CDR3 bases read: TGTGCCAGCAGCAGGGACTCCAGAGGGCTTGAGACC. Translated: CASSRDSRGLET. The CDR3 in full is CASSRDSRGLETQYF.

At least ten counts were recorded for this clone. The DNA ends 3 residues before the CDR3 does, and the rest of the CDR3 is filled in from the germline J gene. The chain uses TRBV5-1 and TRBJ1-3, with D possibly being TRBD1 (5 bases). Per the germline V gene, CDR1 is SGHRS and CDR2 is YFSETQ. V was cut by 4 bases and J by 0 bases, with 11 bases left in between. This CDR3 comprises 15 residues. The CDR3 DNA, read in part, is TGCGCCAGCAGCCCCGGGGGGGGCTCTGGAAACACC. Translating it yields CASSPGGGSGNT. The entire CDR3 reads CASSPGGGSGNTIYF.

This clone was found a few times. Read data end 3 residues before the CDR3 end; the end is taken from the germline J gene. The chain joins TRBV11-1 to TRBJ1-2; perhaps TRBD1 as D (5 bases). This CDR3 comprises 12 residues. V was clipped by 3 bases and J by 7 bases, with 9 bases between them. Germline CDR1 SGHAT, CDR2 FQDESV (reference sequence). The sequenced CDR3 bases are TGTGCCAGCAGCTTGACAAGGGGTGGC. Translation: CASSLTRGG. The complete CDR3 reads CASSLTRGGYTF.

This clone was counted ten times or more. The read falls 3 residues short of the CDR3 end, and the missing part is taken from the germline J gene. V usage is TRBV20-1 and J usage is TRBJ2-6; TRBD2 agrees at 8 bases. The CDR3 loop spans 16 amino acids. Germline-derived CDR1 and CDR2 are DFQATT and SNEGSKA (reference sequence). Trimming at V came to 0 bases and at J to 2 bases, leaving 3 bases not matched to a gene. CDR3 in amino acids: CSARESSGTGANVLTF. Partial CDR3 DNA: TGCAGTGCTAGAGAGAGTAGCGGGACTGGGGCCAACGTC.

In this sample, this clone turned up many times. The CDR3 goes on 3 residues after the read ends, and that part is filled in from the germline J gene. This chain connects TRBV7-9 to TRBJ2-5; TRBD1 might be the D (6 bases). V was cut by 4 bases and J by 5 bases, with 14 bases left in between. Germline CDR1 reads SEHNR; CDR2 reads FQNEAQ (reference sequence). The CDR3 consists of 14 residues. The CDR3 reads CASSSQGGRETQYF. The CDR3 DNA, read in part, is TGTGCCAGCAGCTCACAGGGCGGCCGGGAGACC.

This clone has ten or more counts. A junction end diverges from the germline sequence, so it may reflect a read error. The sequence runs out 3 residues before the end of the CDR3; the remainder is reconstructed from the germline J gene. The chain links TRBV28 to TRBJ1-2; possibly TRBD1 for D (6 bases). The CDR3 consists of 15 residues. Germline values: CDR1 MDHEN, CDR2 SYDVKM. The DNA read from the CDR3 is TGTGCCAGCATTTTAGGGGGGGCGCGAGTGAATGGC. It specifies CASILGGARVNG. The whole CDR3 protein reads CASILGGARVNGYTF.

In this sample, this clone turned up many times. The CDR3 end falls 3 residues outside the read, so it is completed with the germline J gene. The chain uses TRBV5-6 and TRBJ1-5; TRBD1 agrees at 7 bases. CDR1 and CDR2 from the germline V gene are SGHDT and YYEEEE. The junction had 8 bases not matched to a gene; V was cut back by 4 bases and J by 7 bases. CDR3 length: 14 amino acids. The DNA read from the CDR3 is TGTGCCAGCAGCACGACAGGGCTCGGGCAGCCC. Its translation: CASSTTGLGQP. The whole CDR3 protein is CASSTTGLGQPQHF. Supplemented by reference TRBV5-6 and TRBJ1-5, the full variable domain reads DAGVTQSPTHLIKTRGQQVTLRCSPKSGHDTVSWYQQALGQGPQFIFQYYEEEERQRGNFPDRFSGHQFPNYSSELNVNALLLGDSALYLCASSTTGLGQPQHFGDGTRLSIL.

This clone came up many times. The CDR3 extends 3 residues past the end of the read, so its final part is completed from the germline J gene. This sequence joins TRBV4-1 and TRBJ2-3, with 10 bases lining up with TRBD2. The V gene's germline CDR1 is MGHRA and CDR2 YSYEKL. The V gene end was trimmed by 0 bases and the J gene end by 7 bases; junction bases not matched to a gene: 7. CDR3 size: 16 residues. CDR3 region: CASSQDRLAGENTQYF. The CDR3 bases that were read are TGCGCCAGCAGCCAAGATCGGCTAGCGGGAGAAAATACG.

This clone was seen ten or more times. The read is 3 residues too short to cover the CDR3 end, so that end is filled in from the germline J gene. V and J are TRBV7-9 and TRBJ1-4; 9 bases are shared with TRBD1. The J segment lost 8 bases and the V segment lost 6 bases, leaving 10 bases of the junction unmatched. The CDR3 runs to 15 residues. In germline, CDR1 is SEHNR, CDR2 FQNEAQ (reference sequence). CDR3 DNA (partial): TGTGCCAGCAGGAGGGCACAGGGGGCAGGAGAAAAA. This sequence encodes CASRRAQGAGEK. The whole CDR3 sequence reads CASRRAQGAGEKLFF.

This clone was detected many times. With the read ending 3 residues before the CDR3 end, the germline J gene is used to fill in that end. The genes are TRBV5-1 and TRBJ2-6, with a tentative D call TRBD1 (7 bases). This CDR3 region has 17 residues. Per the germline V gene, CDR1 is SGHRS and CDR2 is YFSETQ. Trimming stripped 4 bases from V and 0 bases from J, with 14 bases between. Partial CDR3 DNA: TGCGCCAGCAGCCCGGAGGGGGCCAACTCTGGGGCCAACGTC. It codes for CASSPEGANSGANV. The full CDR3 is CASSPEGANSGANVLTF.

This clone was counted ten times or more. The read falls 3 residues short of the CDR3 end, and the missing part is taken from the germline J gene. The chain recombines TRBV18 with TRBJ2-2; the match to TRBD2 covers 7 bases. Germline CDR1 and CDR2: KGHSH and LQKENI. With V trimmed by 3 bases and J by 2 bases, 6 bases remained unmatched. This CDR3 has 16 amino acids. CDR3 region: CASSPFAGVNTGELFF. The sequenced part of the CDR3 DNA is TGTGCCAGCTCACCGTTCGCGGGAGTCAACACCGGGGAG.

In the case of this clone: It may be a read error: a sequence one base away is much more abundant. CDR3 residues: CSARATTQVSNRDTKTYEQYF. Partial CDR3 DNA: TGCAGTGCTAGAGCAACAACTCAAGTCTCAAACCGGGACACAAAAACCTACGAG. The V and J genes are TRBV20-1 and TRBJ2-7; D is possibly TRBD1 (6 bases). The DNA ends 3 residues before the CDR3 does, and the rest of the CDR3 is filled in from the germline J gene. This CDR3 region has 21 residues. In germline, CDR1 is DFQATT, CDR2 SNEGSKA (reference sequence). Trimming cost V 1 base and J 2 bases, with 33 bases left between them.

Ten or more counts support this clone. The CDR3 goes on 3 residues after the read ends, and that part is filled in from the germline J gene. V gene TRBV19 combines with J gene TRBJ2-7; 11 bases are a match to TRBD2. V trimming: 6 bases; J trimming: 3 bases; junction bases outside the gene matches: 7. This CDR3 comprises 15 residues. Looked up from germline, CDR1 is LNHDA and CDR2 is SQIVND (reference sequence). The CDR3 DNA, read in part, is TGTGCCAGTAGACAGGGACTAGCGGAGGACTACGAG. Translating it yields CASRQGLAEDYE. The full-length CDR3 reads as CASRQGLAEDYEQYF.